This is a list of T cell receptor beta chains from one sample in a study of CD8 T cells in Susac syndrome. TCRdb re-derived calls from the immunoSEQ multiplex PCR reads in MiXCR, one entry per CDR3 protein. Of 150,000 to 200,000 distinct CDR3 sequences listed, 90% to 95% were seen once; the top ten hold around 0.1%. Source material: CD4+ T cells from PBMCs. Receptors were obtained from a human donor in good health. Each CDR3 is given with its conserved first and last residue. A D gene is named only where the DNA matches it firmly.

j_call,v_call,d_call,cdr3_nt,cdr3_aa
TRBJ2-5,TRBV18,TRBD2,TGTGCCAGCTCACCACGAATAGCGGGGGAAGAGACCCAGTACTTC,CASSPRIAGEETQYF
TRBJ2-7,TRBV30,-,TGTGCCTGGCTTGGGGCGGGGGCCGGCTACGAGCAGTACTTC,CAWLGAGAGYEQYF
TRBJ2-7,TRBV5-1,-,TGCGCCAGCAGCCCCGGTCGGGGAAACTCCTACGAGCAGTACTTC,CASSPGRGNSYEQYF
TRBJ1-6,TRBV20-1,-,TGCAGTGCTAGCGTCAGGGCTGCCGCTACCCATTCACCCCTCCACTTT,CSASVRAAATHSPLHF
TRBJ2-7,TRBV27,-,TGTGCCAGCAGTTTAGAGGCAGGTCGTACCTACGAGCAGTACTTC,CASSLEAGRTYEQYF
TRBJ2-3,TRBV5-1,-,TGCGCCAGCAGCTGGGGTAGGGGAGCCCTACTAACAGATACGCAGTATTTT,CASSWGRGALLTDTQYF
TRBJ1-5,TRBV12-3/TRBV12-4,-,TGTGCCAGCAGTGACTATGGGGGGCCCAATCAGCCCCAGCATTTT,CASSDYGGPNQPQHF
TRBJ2-3,TRBV9,-,TGTGCCAGCAGCGTAGTCCCTGTCGCGGGAGATACGCAGTATTTT,CASSVVPVAGDTQYF
TRBJ1-1,TRBV7-9,-,TGTGCCAGCAGCTTAGGGACCATGAATGAAGCTTTCTTT,CASSLGTMNEAFF
TRBJ1-6,TRBV27,TRBD1,TGTGCCAGCAGCTGGGACAGGGCTAATTCACCCCTCCACTTT,CASSWDRANSPLHF
TRBJ2-2,TRBV7-9,-,TGTGCCAGCAGCCCCTACGGGGGCTACACCGGGGAGCTGTTTTTT,CASSPYGGYTGELFF
TRBJ2-7,TRBV6-1,TRBD1,TGTGCCAGCAGATTGGACAGGCGAGGATACGAGCAGTACTTC,CASRLDRRGYEQYF
TRBJ2-1,TRBV9,TRBD2,TGTGCCAGCAGCGCGAGGGTGGGACTAGCCTCTTCCTACAATGAGCAGTTCTTC,CASSARVGLASSYNEQFF